This T cell receptor beta chain was recovered during a study of blood T cell repertoires in COVID-19. Across the study: Acute and convalescent COVID-19 specimens originated in the United States, Italy and Spain.

Trimming at V came to 4 bases and at J to 9 bases, leaving 7 bases not matched to a gene. The CDR3 has 15 amino acids. Germline-derived CDR1 and CDR2 are SGHRS and YFSETQ. Participants were aged 18 to 89 years from about two dozen US areas. The method was immunoSEQ multiplex PCR; TCRdb's version includes in-frame clones alone and lacks a portion of them. Counted here are about 260,000 clones, 80% to 90% occurring once; the ten biggest clones make up approximately 2.5%. The specimen sequenced was PBMCs or T cells enriched from blood (not recorded which). This chain links TRBV5-1 with TRBJ1-6; the match to TRBD1 covers 10 bases. The TCR comes from a young woman who had recovered from COVID-19. The CDR3: CASSIRDRGGSPLHF. The CDR3 bases are TGCGCCAGCAGCATCCGGGACAGGGGTGGTTCACCCCTCCACTTT. Supplemented by reference TRBV5-1 and TRBJ1-6, the full variable domain reads KAGVTQTPRYLIKTRGQQVTLSCSPISGHRSVSWYQQTPGQGLQFLFEYFSETQRNKGNFPGRFSGRQFSNSRSEMNVSTLELGDSALYLCASSIRDRGGSPLHFGNGTRLTVT.